Below, 19 T cell receptor beta chains from the same sample are listed, as sequenced in a study of sequential checkpoint blockade in melanoma. Clones were sequenced by immunoSEQ multiplex PCR, and TCRdb holds only the in-frame ones, with some missing. The sample contains 9,500 to 15,000 clones, roughly 80% of which appear only once. Stated treatment: randomized to nivolumab then ipilimumab (arm A) or the reverse (arm B). The sample was CD8+ T cells sorted from blood (inferred from file names), taken from a patient given nivolumab and ipilimumab in sequence. The receptors were gathered from a human donor with melanoma.

The J gene is TRBJ2-1, the V gene TRBV5-1; 12 bases fit TRBD2. Germline V gives CDR1 SGHRS, CDR2 YFSETQ. The trim removed 4 bases at V and 12 bases at J, leaving 11 bases unmatched. The CDR3 consists of 15 residues. The CDR3 region is CASSRPTSGGLGQFF. The CDR3 nucleotides read TGCGCCAGCAGCCGTCCGACTAGCGGGGGACTTGGGCAGTTCTTC.

The chain has TRBV11-2 and TRBJ2-5; 9 bases map to TRBD1. The J call may be mistaken, given a closer DNA end match to TRBJ2-7. Germline loops: CDR1 SGHAT, CDR2 FQNNGV. The CDR3 runs 16 residues. The chain's CDR3 is CASSSPGTGKLYEQYF. The CDR3 DNA reads as TGTGCCAGCAGCTCACCCGGGACAGGGAAGCTGTACGAGCAGTACTTC.

The chain uses TRBV5-1 and TRBJ2-7, with D possibly matching TRBD1 (5 bases). Germline V lookup: CDR1 SGHRS, CDR2 YFSETQ. Trimming took off 5 bases at V and 3 bases at J, with 9 bases between the two ends. The CDR3 runs 12 residues. The CDR3 sequence is CASRGQGYEQYF. The DNA for the CDR3 is TGCGCCAGCAGAGGTCAGGGCTACGAGCAGTACTTC.

The chain is built from TRBV7-9 and TRBJ1-1; 7 nucleotides line up with TRBD1. The CDR3 spans 13 residues. From germline, CDR1 is SEHNR and CDR2 FQNEAQ (reference sequence). J gave up 8 bases and V 1 base, and 4 bases lay outside the gene matches. The CDR3 bases are TGTGCCAGCAGCTTAGTCCCGGACAGGGAAGCTTTCTTT. It codes for CASSLVPDREAFF.

The chain joins TRBV6-5 to TRBJ2-3; no clear D. V gave up 7 bases and J gave up 6 bases, with 5 bases separating them. Looked up from germline, CDR1 is MNHEY and CDR2 is SVGAGI. The CDR3 is made up of 10 amino acids. This chain's CDR3 is CASTGDTQYF. Here the CDR3 DNA reads TGTGCCAGCACCGGGGATACGCAGTATTTT.

This clone was counted only a few times. Relative to the germline gene, one junction end is altered; a read error may explain this. This CDR3 is also generated by other DNA sequences in the sample. The chain uses TRBV5-8 and TRBJ1-6, with a tentative D call TRBD1 (6 bases). The length of the CDR3 is 13 residues. Looked up from germline, CDR1 is SGHTS and CDR2 is YDEGEE. CDR3 amino acids: CASSQAGDSPLHF. The CDR3 DNA follows: TGCGCCAGCAGCCAGGCAGGGGATTCACCCCTCCACTTT.

The chain uses TRBV27 and TRBJ1-1, with D perhaps TRBD1 (5 bases). The germline V gene has CDR1 MNHEY and CDR2 SMNVEV (reference sequence). Trimming cost V 6 bases and J 6 bases, with 14 bases left between them. The CDR3 spans 13 residues. CDR3 sequence reads: CASRQGGFSEAFF. The CDR3 DNA sequence: TGTGCCAGCAGGCAGGGTGGGTTTTCTGAAGCTTTCTTT.

CDR3: CASSSGQSSYEQYF. Here the CDR3 DNA reads TGTGCCAGCAGCTCGGGACAGAGCTCCTACGAGCAGTACTTC. This chain connects TRBV7-9 to TRBJ2-7; 7 bases line up with TRBD1. Germline CDR1 SEHNR, CDR2 FQNEAQ (reference sequence). Trimming at V came to 4 bases and at J to 0 bases, leaving 3 bases not matched to a gene. The CDR3 is 14 residues long.

The rearrangement joins TRBV28 to TRBJ2-7, with 12 positions matching TRBD2. The germline V gene has CDR1 MDHEN and CDR2 SYDVKM. This CDR3 contains 15 residues. J lost 6 bases, V lost 5 bases, and 8 bases had no gene match. The CDR3, as DNA: TGTGCCAGCAGTCACCGGACTAGCGGGGTAACCGAGCAGTACTTC. Amino acid sequence: CASSHRTSGVTEQYF.

CDR3 loop: CASSLGGLQPQHF. CDR3 DNA: TGTGCCAGCAGCTTAGGCGGGCTTCAGCCCCAGCATTTT. The chain recombines TRBV7-6 with TRBJ1-5, with no clear D. The CDR3 is 13 residues long. Trimming cost V 1 base and J 6 bases, with 7 bases left between them. The germline CDR1 and CDR2 sequences are SGHVS and FNYEAQ.

Here the CDR3 DNA reads TGTGCCAGCAGTGTGAGGACAGGGATGGGCAATGAGCAGTTCTTC. This translates into CASSVRTGMGNEQFF. The chain recombines TRBV6-1 with TRBJ2-1, with 8 bases matching TRBD1. Unmatched junction bases numbered 8, after V lost 4 bases and J lost 6 bases. The CDR3 runs 15 residues. The germline V gene has CDR1 MNHNS and CDR2 SASEGT.

V is TRBV27 and J is TRBJ2-7; 9 bases are a match to TRBD2. Looked up from germline, CDR1 is MNHEY and CDR2 is SMNVEV (reference sequence). This CDR3 has 14 amino acids. The V and J ends lost 0 bases and 5 bases, in that order; junction bases with no gene match: 2. This CDR3 reads CASSLSGTSHEQYF. The CDR3 DNA follows: TGTGCCAGCAGTTTATCTGGGACTAGCCACGAGCAGTACTTC.

This chain connects TRBV15 to TRBJ2-3; D perhaps matches TRBD2 (6 bases). The CDR3 runs to 14 residues. From germline, CDR1 is LNHNV and CDR2 YYDKDF (reference sequence). Trimming took 4 bases from V and 4 from J, leaving 12 bases between them. The CDR3 bases are TGTGCCACCAGCACTAGACTAGGAGCAGATACGCAGTATTTT. Translated: CATSTRLGADTQYF.

This clone was detected a few times. The gene calls are TRBV9 and TRBJ1-3; no definite D call. In germline, CDR1 is SGDLS, CDR2 YYNGEE. V was pared by 0 bases and J by 8 bases, with 12 bases between. This CDR3 is built from 14 residues. The CDR3 loop is CASSVGGIGDTIYF. The CDR3 DNA reads TGTGCCAGCAGCGTAGGAGGGATCGGAGACACCATATATTTT.

CDR3 protein: CASSQGGASGGSETQYF. The CDR3 nucleotides are TGCGCCAGCAGCCAAGGAGGGGCTAGCGGGGGTTCAGAGACCCAGTACTTC. V is TRBV4-1 and J is TRBJ2-5, with 10 nucleotides matching TRBD2. From germline, CDR1 is MGHRA and CDR2 YSYEKL. The CDR3 loop spans 17 amino acids. The ends lost 1 base at V and 4 bases at J; junction bases unmatched: 9.

The CDR3 sequence: CASSGWTSGVYNEQFF. In DNA, the CDR3 is TGTGCCAGCAGCGGCTGGACTAGCGGGGTTTACAATGAGCAGTTCTTC. The chain is built from TRBV7-2 and TRBJ2-1; 12 bases are shared with TRBD2. Germline-derived CDR1 and CDR2 are SGHTA and FQGNSA. The CDR3 sequence is 16 residues long. Trimming at V came to 5 bases and at J to 4 bases, leaving 6 bases not matched to a gene.

This chain links TRBV28 with TRBJ1-6; D remains ambiguous. The CDR3 runs to 13 residues. V lost 6 bases and J 10 bases, leaving 13 bases between the germline ends. Per the germline V gene, CDR1 is MDHEN and CDR2 is SYDVKM. The CDR3 loop is CASSPPSGSPLHF. In DNA, the CDR3 is TGTGCCAGCAGCCCCCCTTCCGGGTCACCCCTCCACTTT.

This clone came up a few times. The chain employs TRBV19 and TRBJ2-1; the match to TRBD2 covers 11 bases. CDR1 and CDR2 (germline): LNHDA, SQIVND (reference sequence). Trimming removed 5 bases from V and 2 bases from J; junction bases left unmatched: 2. The CDR3 extends over 15 amino acids. CDR3 residues: CASSATSGAYNEQFF. The CDR3 nucleotides are TGTGCCAGTAGTGCGACTAGCGGGGCCTACAATGAGCAGTTCTTC. The complete variable domain, with remaining parts taken from reference TRBV19 and TRBJ2-1, reads DGGITQSPKYLFRKEGQNVTLSCEQNLNHDAMYWYRQDPGQGLRLIYYSQIVNDFQKGDIAEGYSVSREKKESFPLTVTSAQKNPTAFYLCASSATSGAYNEQFFGPGTRLTVL.

This clone appeared a single time. The V gene is TRBV7-2, the J gene TRBJ2-7; 7 bases line up with TRBD2. CDR3 length: 13 residues. Germline CDR1 is SGHTA and CDR2 is FQGNSA. V lost 7 bases and J lost 3; bases outside the gene matches: 6. Here the CDR3 DNA reads TGTGCCAGCACCCCCTGGGGGGGCTACGAGCAGTACTTC. Residues: CASTPWGGYEQYF.